What follows are 8 T cell receptor beta chains derived from one specimen sequenced in a study of OX40 agonist ivuxolimab in advanced cancers. Generated by immunoSEQ multiplex PCR, the TCRdb table keeps only in-frame clones and is missing some. The sample yields about 82,000 clones, about nine tenths seen once. The sequencing here drew on CD4+ or CD8+ T cells sorted from blood, taken in a trial of the OX40 agonist ivuxolimab. The origin of the receptors is an adult with an advanced solid tumor such as melanoma, head and neck, liver or kidney cancer.

In this sample, this clone turned up once. The V gene is TRBV7-8, the J gene TRBJ2-3, with D unresolved. Trimming stripped 2 bases from V and 2 bases from J, with 11 bases between. CDR3 size: 15 residues. The germline V gene has CDR1 SGHVS and CDR2 FQNEAQ. The CDR3, as DNA: TGTGCCAGCAGCTTACTGGCTAGTTCCACAGATACGCAGTATTTT. Residues: CASSLLASSTDTQYF.

This clone was recorded only once. The chain employs TRBV13 and TRBJ2-2; D is unclear. The V and J ends lost 5 bases and 5 bases respectively, with 6 bases between them. The CDR3 sequence is 12 residues long. Germline V gene lookup returns CDR1 PRHDT and CDR2 FYEKMQ (reference sequence). The CDR3 coding sequence is TGTGCCAGCAGCCTACAAACCGGGGAGCTGTTTTTT. Translated, it gives CASSLQTGELFF.

V gene TRBV2 combines with J gene TRBJ1-2; D is possibly TRBD1 (6 bases). The V and J ends lost 2 bases and 0 bases respectively, with 19 bases between them. Germline loops: CDR1 SNHLY, CDR2 FYNNEI. CDR3 size: 18 residues. As DNA, the CDR3 is TGTGCCAGCAGTGAATTCGGGACACCGACTCTAGCTAACTATGGCTACACCTTC. This codes for CASSEFGTPTLANYGYTF.

V is TRBV19 and J is TRBJ2-1, with D uncertain. This CDR3 has 13 amino acids. Germline assignment: CDR1 LNHDA and CDR2 SQIVND (reference sequence). The V end lost 2 bases, the J end lost 4 bases, and 6 bases lay between the germline ends. DNA for the CDR3: TGTGCCAGTAGTATACTAGAATACAATGAGCAGTTCTTC. Residues: CASSILEYNEQFF.

This clone was seen once. Distinct nucleotide sequences in the sample also encode this CDR3. The chain combines TRBV6-4 with TRBJ2-1; 14 nucleotides line up with TRBD2. With 6 bases clipped from V and 6 bases from J, the junction kept 1 base outside the gene matches. The CDR3 covers 14 residues. CDR1 and CDR2 (germline): MRHNA, SNTAGT. The CDR3 nucleotides read TGTGCCAGCAGCGGGACTAGCGGGGGCAATGAGCAGTTCTTC. Protein product: CASSGTSGGNEQFF.

The chain has TRBV18 and TRBJ2-7; a possible D gene is TRBD2 (6 bases). Germline V gene data show CDR1 as KGHSH and CDR2 as LQKENI. The ends were cut back, 0 bases at V and 2 bases at J, with 14 bases in the middle. The CDR3 loop spans 16 amino acids. CDR3 in amino acids: CASSPPPGTQTYEQYF. Written as DNA, the CDR3 is TGTGCCAGCTCACCACCTCCCGGGACTCAAACCTACGAGCAGTACTTC.

This chain connects TRBV6-6 to TRBJ2-7, with D possibly matching TRBD2 (6 bases). CDR1 MNHNY and CDR2 SVGAGI come from the germline V gene (reference sequence). V was trimmed by 2 bases and J by 5 bases, leaving 10 bases between them. The CDR3 sequence is 13 residues long. The CDR3: CASSYGGFHEQYF. CDR3 DNA sequence: TGTGCCAGCAGTTACGGGGGGTTCCACGAGCAGTACTTC.

The chain joins TRBV6-1 to TRBJ2-6; D is perhaps TRBD1 (5 bases). Trimming took 2 bases from V and 0 from J, leaving 8 bases between them. Germline values: CDR1 MNHNS, CDR2 SASEGT. The CDR3 extends over 16 amino acids. Here the CDR3 reads CASSEKGNSGANVLTF. DNA for the CDR3: TGTGCCAGCAGTGAAAAGGGGAACTCTGGGGCCAACGTCCTGACTTTC.